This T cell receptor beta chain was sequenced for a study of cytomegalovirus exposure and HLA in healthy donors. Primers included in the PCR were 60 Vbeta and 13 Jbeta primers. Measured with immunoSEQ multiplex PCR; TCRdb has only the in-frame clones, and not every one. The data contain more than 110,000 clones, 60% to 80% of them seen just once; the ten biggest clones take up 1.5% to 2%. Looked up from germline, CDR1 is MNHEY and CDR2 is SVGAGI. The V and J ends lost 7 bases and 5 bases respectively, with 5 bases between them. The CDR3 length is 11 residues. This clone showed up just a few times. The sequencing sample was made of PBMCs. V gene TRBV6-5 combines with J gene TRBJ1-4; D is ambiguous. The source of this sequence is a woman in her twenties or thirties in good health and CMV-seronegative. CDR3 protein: CASTRNEKLFF. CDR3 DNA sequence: TGTGCCAGCACCCGGAATGAAAAACTGTTTTTT.